A selection of T cell receptor beta chains follows, all from one sample in a study of T-cell reconstitution after alpha-beta-depleted transplantation in children. TCRdb passed the PCR reads through MiXCR, listing each CDR3 protein once. The sample yields around 700,000 distinct CDR3 sequences, around 13% seen once. Source: PBMCs, taken before TCRalphabeta/CD19-depleted stem cell transplant. The receptors come from a girl aged 2-10 years with congenital amegakaryocytic thrombocytopenia, due to receive a stem cell transplant. Both conserved end residues are part of each CDR3. The order of the fields is clone size, J gene, V gene, CDR3 protein. Only some rows state a clone size, as once, few, many or a class for expanded clones.

abundance: few
j_gene: TRBJ1-4
v_gene: TRBV4-1
CDR3aa: CASSLSREKLFF

abundance: NA
j_gene: TRBJ2-2
v_gene: TRBV12-3/TRBV12-4
CDR3aa: CASGHLAGAGEPFF

abundance: NA
j_gene: TRBJ2-2
v_gene: TRBV29-1
CDR3aa: CSVGGGYRDSNTGELFF

abundance: many
j_gene: TRBJ1-1
v_gene: TRBV6-1
CDR3aa: CASSNQANTEAFF

abundance: few
j_gene: TRBJ2-4
v_gene: TRBV6-5
CDR3aa: CASSYRPAGSASAKNIQYF

abundance: NA
j_gene: TRBJ2-1
v_gene: TRBV18
CDR3aa: CASSPPRAGGRDDEQFF

abundance: many
j_gene: TRBJ2-7
v_gene: TRBV5-1
CDR3aa: CASSEPNREEQYF

abundance: many
j_gene: TRBJ2-1
v_gene: TRBV5-1
CDR3aa: CASRTGTSGHNEQFF

abundance: NA
j_gene: TRBJ1-2
v_gene: TRBV5-1
CDR3aa: CASSSADRAGYTF

abundance: few
j_gene: TRBJ1-6
v_gene: TRBV11-2
CDR3aa: CASSLGRQGASNSPLHF

abundance: many
j_gene: TRBJ1-5
v_gene: TRBV7-9
CDR3aa: CASSLKDGNQHF

abundance: NA
j_gene: TRBJ1-4
v_gene: TRBV18
CDR3aa: CASSPRLREKLFF

abundance: many
j_gene: TRBJ2-5
v_gene: TRBV24-1
CDR3aa: CATMGRKTSGEETQYF

abundance: NA
j_gene: TRBJ2-7
v_gene: TRBV7-8
CDR3aa: CASSLLGPGAYEQYF

abundance: many
j_gene: TRBJ2-3
v_gene: TRBV7-2
CDR3aa: CASSRWGSQLNTQYF

abundance: NA
j_gene: TRBJ2-5
v_gene: TRBV4-2
CDR3aa: CASSPQGQGGWTETQYF

abundance: NA
j_gene: TRBJ2-3
v_gene: TRBV4-1
CDR3aa: CASSQVSTSMDTQYF

abundance: NA
j_gene: TRBJ2-7
v_gene: TRBV3-1
CDR3aa: CASHSGVGTAYEQYF

abundance: NA
j_gene: TRBJ2-7
v_gene: TRBV18
CDR3aa: CASSPEQDAAYEQYF

abundance: many
j_gene: TRBJ1-2
v_gene: TRBV28
CDR3aa: CASSSPTMWGHYGYTF

abundance: few
j_gene: TRBJ2-7
v_gene: TRBV15
CDR3aa: CATSGSGRTTYEQYF

abundance: many
j_gene: TRBJ2-1
v_gene: TRBV29-1
CDR3aa: CSVEVPGGRNEQFF

abundance: NA
j_gene: TRBJ1-3
v_gene: TRBV29-1
CDR3aa: CSVSTGAGNTIYF

abundance: NA
j_gene: TRBJ2-3
v_gene: TRBV29-1
CDR3aa: CSVVEGTDTQYF

abundance: few
j_gene: TRBJ1-2
v_gene: TRBV10-3
CDR3aa: CAIYDSAFNYGYTF

abundance: many
j_gene: TRBJ2-1
v_gene: TRBV7-8
CDR3aa: CASSSSGADPYEQFF

abundance: many
j_gene: TRBJ1-5
v_gene: TRBV3-1
CDR3aa: CASSQGPSPQHF

abundance: many
j_gene: TRBJ2-7
v_gene: TRBV11-2
CDR3aa: CASTLGPTYEQYF

abundance: many
j_gene: TRBJ2-3
v_gene: TRBV5-1
CDR3aa: CASSLDTSGRGTDTQYF

abundance: NA
j_gene: TRBJ2-3
v_gene: TRBV11-1
CDR3aa: CASYPLSVTSGSSDTQYF

abundance: NA
j_gene: TRBJ2-3
v_gene: TRBV7-2
CDR3aa: CVSRASATDTQYF

abundance: NA
j_gene: TRBJ1-2
v_gene: TRBV5-1
CDR3aa: CASSLEPPGQGANGYTF

abundance: many
j_gene: TRBJ2-3
v_gene: TRBV6-5
CDR3aa: CASSSLRDTQYF

abundance: few
j_gene: TRBJ2-5
v_gene: TRBV11-2
CDR3aa: CASSPTGLGKETQYF

abundance: few
j_gene: TRBJ2-2
v_gene: TRBV3-1
CDR3aa: CASSPDFLAAGELFF

abundance: many
j_gene: TRBJ1-2
v_gene: TRBV20-1
CDR3aa: CSARDGGQGAGYGYTF

abundance: NA
j_gene: TRBJ1-2
v_gene: TRBV5-1
CDR3aa: CASSRTTDANYGYTF

abundance: NA
j_gene: TRBJ2-5
v_gene: TRBV14
CDR3aa: CASSHSRETQYF

abundance: many
j_gene: TRBJ1-2
v_gene: TRBV2
CDR3aa: CASSEIWGGYTF

abundance: many
j_gene: TRBJ2-3
v_gene: TRBV7-7
CDR3aa: CASSLGSEGPTDTQYF

abundance: few
j_gene: TRBJ2-3
v_gene: TRBV12-3/TRBV12-4
CDR3aa: CASSPSPSGTSQYF

abundance: many
j_gene: TRBJ1-6
v_gene: TRBV10-3
CDR3aa: CAISDDNGTSLHF

abundance: few
j_gene: TRBJ2-1
v_gene: TRBV27
CDR3aa: CASSPTKSDSLITNEQFF

abundance: many
j_gene: TRBJ1-2
v_gene: TRBV12-3/TRBV12-4
CDR3aa: CASSRDREAGYTF

abundance: few
j_gene: TRBJ1-1
v_gene: TRBV7-9
CDR3aa: CASSPAGGRSNTEAFF

abundance: NA
j_gene: TRBJ2-2
v_gene: TRBV28
CDR3aa: CASQTRGPYTGELFF

abundance: many
j_gene: TRBJ2-1
v_gene: TRBV10-3
CDR3aa: CAISPLETGNNEQFF

abundance: NA
j_gene: TRBJ2-1
v_gene: TRBV5-5
CDR3aa: CASSLGTRLYNEQFF

abundance: NA
j_gene: TRBJ2-2
v_gene: TRBV7-9
CDR3aa: CASSLIANTGELFF

abundance: few
j_gene: TRBJ2-1
v_gene: TRBV28
CDR3aa: CASSFGGPLFNEQFF

abundance: many
j_gene: TRBJ2-3
v_gene: TRBV5-1
CDR3aa: CASSLMLRESDTQYF

abundance: NA
j_gene: TRBJ2-3
v_gene: TRBV12-3/TRBV12-4
CDR3aa: CASSLSRAPPDTQYF

abundance: few
j_gene: TRBJ2-7
v_gene: TRBV20-1
CDR3aa: CSAREDSITEQYF

abundance: many
j_gene: TRBJ2-7
v_gene: TRBV5-5
CDR3aa: CASSPLAYSYEQYF

abundance: NA
j_gene: TRBJ2-2
v_gene: TRBV7-2
CDR3aa: CASREPGGTGELFF

abundance: NA
j_gene: TRBJ2-4
v_gene: TRBV12-3/TRBV12-4
CDR3aa: CASRARDRAENIQYF

abundance: NA
j_gene: TRBJ2-1
v_gene: TRBV7-9
CDR3aa: CASSRMGSSFGLGNEQFF

abundance: few
j_gene: TRBJ1-2
v_gene: TRBV5-1
CDR3aa: CASSARTDQYGYTF

abundance: few
j_gene: TRBJ2-5
v_gene: TRBV20-1
CDR3aa: CSATRQVGEQETQYF